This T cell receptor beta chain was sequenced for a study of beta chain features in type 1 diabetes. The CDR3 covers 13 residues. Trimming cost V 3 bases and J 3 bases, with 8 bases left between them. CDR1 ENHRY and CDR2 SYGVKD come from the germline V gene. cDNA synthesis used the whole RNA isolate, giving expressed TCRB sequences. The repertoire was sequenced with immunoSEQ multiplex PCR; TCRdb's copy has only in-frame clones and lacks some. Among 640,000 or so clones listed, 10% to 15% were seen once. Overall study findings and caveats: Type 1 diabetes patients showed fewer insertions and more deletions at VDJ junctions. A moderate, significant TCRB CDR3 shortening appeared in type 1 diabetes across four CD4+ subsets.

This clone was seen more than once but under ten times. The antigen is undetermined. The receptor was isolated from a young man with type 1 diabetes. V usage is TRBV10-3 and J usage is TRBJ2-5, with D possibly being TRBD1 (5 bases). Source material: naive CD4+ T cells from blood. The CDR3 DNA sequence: TGTGCCATCAGTGACCAACAGGAAGAGACCCAGTACTTC. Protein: CAISDQQEETQYF.